The 15 T cell receptor beta chains below all came from one sample that was sequenced in a study of regulatory T cells in long-lasting Graves disease. According to the study, TCR beta libraries were built with iRepertoire HTBI primers and CDR3-region Arm-PCR. MiXCR, run by TCRdb on the multiplex PCR reads, gives a single entry per CDR3 protein. The sample shows roughly 500,000 distinct CDR3 sequences, about 12% of them seen only once. Time point reported: newly diagnosed GD, antithyroid drugs for less than 3 months. From RNA extracted from PBMCs, the TCR library was made. This same sample was also part of a study on T cells in Graves' hyperthyroidism and ophthalmopathy.

This sample comprised peripheral blood mononuclear cells (PBMCs), obtained at new diagnosis, from a patient treated with antithyroid drugs. These receptors were collected from a woman aged 25 to 39 with Graves disease.

This clonotype was counted only a few times. The V call is TRBV2, the J call TRBJ2-2; TRBD2 matches 11 bases. There are 17 residues in the CDR3. CDR1 is SNHLY and CDR2 is FYNNEI in the germline V gene. V lost 2 bases and J lost 7; bases outside the gene matches: 9. The DNA for the CDR3 is TGTGCCAGCAGTGAACATAGCGGGAGGGCCCAAGGCGGGGAGCTGTTTTTT. It translates to CASSEHSGRAQGGELFF.

This clonotype was seen repeatedly, ten times or more. The chain uses TRBV20-1 and TRBJ2-7; 7 bases agree with TRBD2. The CDR3 is made up of 14 amino acids. With 5 bases clipped from V and 5 bases from J, the junction kept 12 bases outside the gene matches. CDR1 DFQATT and CDR2 SNEGSKA come from the germline V gene (reference sequence). The DNA for the CDR3 is TGCAGTGCTCGAGGGGAGGGCCCTCGGAACGAGCAGTACTTC. Protein sequence: CSARGEGPRNEQYF.

This clonotype was seen repeatedly, ten times or more. V gene TRBV7-2 combines with J gene TRBJ1-1; D unclear. The germline CDR1 and CDR2 sequences are SGHTA and FQGNSA. The CDR3 sequence is 14 residues long. Deletions cut 1 base from V and 1 base from J, with 7 bases between. The CDR3 coding sequence is TGTGCCAGCAGCTTAGTGGGTTGGAACACTGAAGCTTTCTTT. It yields the protein CASSLVGWNTEAFF.

The chain uses TRBV3-1 and TRBJ1-2, with TRBD1 identical over 8 bases. V lost 0 bases and J lost 8; bases outside the gene matches: 11. Germline CDR1 and CDR2: LGHDT and YNNKEL (reference sequence). CDR3 size: 16 residues. CDR3 amino acids: CASSQESRGRWKGYTF. The CDR3 DNA is TGTGCCAGCAGCCAAGAGAGCAGGGGGCGATGGAAAGGCTACACCTTC.

This clonotype showed up many times. This chain uses TRBV2 with TRBJ2-3; TRBD1 matches 9 bases. CDR1 and CDR2 from the germline V gene are SNHLY and FYNNEI. This CDR3 is built from 13 residues. The V and J ends lost 7 bases and 7 bases, in that order; junction bases with no gene match: 6. CDR3 sequence: CASTGQGLNTQYF. CDR3 coding DNA: TGTGCCAGCACGGGACAGGGTCTGAATACGCAGTATTTT.

This clonotype was seen repeatedly, ten times or more. V and J are TRBV7-2 and TRBJ1-5; D is unresolved. The CDR3 is made up of 14 amino acids. Trimming removed 2 bases at V and 8 bases at J, with 13 bases between. The germline V gene has CDR1 SGHTA and CDR2 FQGNSA. The DNA of the CDR3 is TGTGCCAGCAGCTTAAGTCCAGGCCCCGAGCCCCAGCATTTT. Amino acid sequence: CASSLSPGPEPQHF.

This clonotype came up many times. J is TRBJ1-5 and V is TRBV6-1; tentative D call: TRBD1 (6 bases). Trimming shortened V by 7 bases and J by 5 bases, and 15 bases separated the two germline ends. Germline values: CDR1 MNHNS, CDR2 SASEGT. The CDR3 sequence is 14 residues long. The CDR3 region has the DNA TGTGCCAGCAACGAGGGGACACTTGATCAGCCCCAGCATTTT. Amino acid sequence: CASNEGTLDQPQHF.

The V and J genes are TRBV19 and TRBJ2-7; TRBD1 is a possible D gene (6 bases). V was clipped by 6 bases and J by 2 bases, with 14 bases between them. The germline V gene encodes CDR1 LNHDA and CDR2 SQIVND (reference sequence). There are 14 residues in the CDR3. The CDR3 DNA is TGTGCCAGTAGATCAGGGGAAACGACCTACGAGCAGTACTTC. Protein: CASRSGETTYEQYF.

This clonotype was seen repeatedly, ten times or more. The chain is built from TRBV2 and TRBJ1-4, with D possibly TRBD1 on 6 matching bases. Germline V gives CDR1 SNHLY, CDR2 FYNNEI. CDR3 length equals 15 residues. V lost 2 bases, J lost 7 bases, and 14 bases lay in between. CDR3 DNA sequence: TGTGCCAGCAGTGAAAGGACAGCGTTAGGTGAAAAACTGTTTTTT. It is translated as CASSERTALGEKLFF.

This clonotype occurred a few times. The V call is TRBV6-1, the J call TRBJ2-5; D not certain. With 4 bases removed from V and 0 bases from J, the gap between germline ends came to 9 bases. Germline CDR1 is MNHNS and CDR2 is SASEGT. CDR3 length: 14 residues. CDR3 loop: CASSGLAYQETQYF. Written as DNA, the CDR3 is TGTGCCAGCAGTGGACTTGCGTACCAAGAGACCCAGTACTTC.

A note on this clonotype: A far more abundant clone sits one base away, making this likely a read error. J is TRBJ2-7 and V is TRBV7-2; D tentatively reads TRBD1 or TRBD2 (5 bases each). V gave up 5 bases and J gave up 7 bases, with 12 bases separating them. Per the germline V gene, CDR1 is SGHTA and CDR2 is FQGNSA. The CDR3 consists of 12 residues. DNA for the CDR3: TGTGCCAGCAGCGCCTCGGGGCATGAGCAGTACTTC. It encodes CASSASGHEQYF.

This clonotype showed up many times. The chain links TRBV6-1 to TRBJ2-3; TRBD1 agrees at 7 bases. V was clipped by 7 bases and J by 2 bases; unmatched bases: 9. There are 15 residues in the CDR3. Looked up from germline, CDR1 is MNHNS and CDR2 is SASEGT. CDR3 in amino acids: CASTLTGYITDTQYF. The CDR3 DNA reads TGTGCCAGCACCTTGACAGGGTACATCACAGATACGCAGTATTTT.

This clonotype showed up many times. The chain has TRBV10-3 and TRBJ2-7; D is uncertain. V gave up 3 bases and J gave up 4 bases, with 10 bases separating them. Germline CDR1 reads ENHRY; CDR2 reads SYGVKD. The CDR3 contains 13 residues. In DNA form, the CDR3 reads TGTGCCATCAGTGAAAGGGCCGCGTACGAGCAGTACTTC. Amino acid sequence: CAISERAAYEQYF.

This clonotype was counted ten times or more. The DNA for the CDR3 is TGTGCCAGCAGCTTCTGGACAGTCGGTGGCACTGAAGCTTTCTTT. Translating it yields CASSFWTVGGTEAFF. The rearrangement uses TRBV11-2 and TRBJ1-1; TRBD1 might be the D (6 bases). Germline loops: CDR1 SGHAT, CDR2 FQNNGV. The CDR3 totals 15 residues. Trimming stripped 3 bases from V and 4 bases from J, with 15 bases between.

This clonotype was counted many times. V gene TRBV7-3 combines with J gene TRBJ2-3; tentatively, D is TRBD2 (6 bases). The CDR3 extends over 15 amino acids. V shed 5 bases and J shed 0 bases, with 12 bases lying between them. Germline CDR1 SGHTA, CDR2 FQGTGA. The CDR3 DNA is TGTGCCAGCAGCGGCCAGGGACTTAGCACAGATACGCAGTATTTT. It yields the protein CASSGQGLSTDTQYF. The full variable domain, with the rest looked up from reference TRBV7-3 and TRBJ2-3, is GAGVSQTPSNKVTEKGKYVELRCDPISGHTALYWYRQSLGQGPEFLIYFQGTGAADDSGLPNDRFFAVRPEGSVSTLKIQRTERGDSAVYLCASSGQGLSTDTQYFGPGTRLTVL.